A selection of T cell receptor beta chains follows, all from one sample in a study of response to subunit inactivated influenza vaccine. TCRdb ran MiXCR on the RT-PCR reads and lists one entry per CDR3 protein. The repertoire holds about 540,000 distinct CDR3 sequences, 13% to 15% seen once, with approximately 10% in the top ten. The source was PBMCs from blood, collected 11 to 12 days after vaccination. These receptors all come from a man aged 50 or older who received an inactivated influenza vaccine. Both conserved end residues are part of each CDR3. D genes are given only for firm matches. Clone size is stated in some rows and not others, as once, few, many or a class when expanded.

V gene,clone size,D gene,J gene,CDR3 protein,CDR3 DNA
TRBV28,many,TRBD1,TRBJ1-5,CASSTVTGRGNQPQHF,TGTGCCAGCAGTACCGTGACAGGGAGGGGCAATCAGCCCCAGCATTTT
TRBV7-2,.,.,TRBJ2-5,CASSPGRGQWGETQYF,TGTGCCAGCAGCCCCGGACGGGGGCAGTGGGGAGAGACCCAGTACTTC
TRBV10-3,.,TRBD2,TRBJ2-1,CAISAPGGEQFF,TGTGCCATCAGTGCCCCGGGGGGTGAGCAGTTCTTC
TRBV7-2,.,TRBD2,TRBJ2-7,CASSPQREFAYEQYF,TGTGCCAGCAGCCCCCAGCGGGAGTTTGCCTACGAGCAGTACTTC
TRBV18,.,.,TRBJ1-1,CASSLLGRGTEAFF,TGTGCCAGCTCACTTCTCGGACGGGGTACTGAAGCTTTCTTT
TRBV12-3/TRBV12-4,few,.,TRBJ2-3,CASSFWVTDTQYF,TGTGCCAGCAGTTTTTGGGTTACAGATACGCAGTATTTT
TRBV11-2,few,.,TRBJ2-7,CASSLGPGLNEQYF,TGTGCCAGCAGCTTAGGTCCAGGGCTGAACGAGCAGTACTTC
TRBV5-1,few,TRBD1,TRBJ2-3,CASSFGGTGRTDTQYF,TGCGCCAGCAGCTTCGGCGGGACAGGGCGGACAGATACGCAGTATTTT
TRBV5-1,few,TRBD2,TRBJ2-1,CASSRGTSGGNEQFF,TGCGCCAGCAGCCGGGGGACTAGCGGTGGCAATGAGCAGTTCTTC
TRBV12-3/TRBV12-4,few,TRBD1,TRBJ2-2,CASSTGGSTGELFF,TGTGCCAGCAGTACAGGGGGCAGCACCGGGGAGCTGTTTTTT
TRBV27,.,TRBD1,TRBJ2-7,CASSLRSRDRDHSSYEQYF,TGTGCCAGCAGCCTCCGGAGCCGGGACAGGGACCATAGCTCCTACGAGCAGTACTTC